The present T cell receptor (beta chain) was sequenced within a study of human T cells and chemical hapten exposure. Study summary: DPC at 2% was the sensitizing agent, placed on roughly 2 cm by roughly 2 cm of upper inner arm skin. Patients additionally received therapeutic doses of diphenylcyclopropenone on the scalp once a week, and this continued throughout the approximately 26-week study.

TCRdb reprocessed the RACE reads with MiXCR, giving one entry per CDR3 protein. Here the sample spans 55,000 to 75,000 distinct CDR3 sequences, around 12% being singletons. V trimming: 6 bases; J trimming: 1 base; junction bases outside the gene matches: 2. Looked up from germline, CDR1 is SQVTM and CDR2 is ANQGSEA. The CDR3 loop spans 13 amino acids. Specified time point: patch test 3, about 24 weeks after DPC sensitization. Treatment here: therapeutic diphenylcyclopropenone sensitization with weekly scalp DPC. Unfractionated whole blood yielded total RNA. This clonotype was counted once. The V call is TRBV29-1, the J call TRBJ2-2; 7 bases map to TRBD1. Sequenced material: whole blood, taken in connection with sensitization to the hapten diphenylcyclopropenone (DPC). This sequence was found in a man between 25 and 39 years old with alopecia areata. Some clones in this sample may be carry-over from other donors' samples. The CDR3 DNA reads TGCAGCGTCGACAGGGTGAACACCGGGGAGCTGTTTTTT. Protein: CSVDRVNTGELFF.